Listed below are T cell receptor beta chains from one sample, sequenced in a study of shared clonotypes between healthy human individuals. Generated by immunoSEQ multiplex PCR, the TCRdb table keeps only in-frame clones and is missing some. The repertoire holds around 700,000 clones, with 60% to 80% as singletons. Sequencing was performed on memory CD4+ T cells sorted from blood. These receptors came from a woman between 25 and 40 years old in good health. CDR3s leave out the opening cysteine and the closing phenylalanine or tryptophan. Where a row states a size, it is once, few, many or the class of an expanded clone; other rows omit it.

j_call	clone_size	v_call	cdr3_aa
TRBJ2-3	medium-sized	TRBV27	ASSSVPGQGTDTQY
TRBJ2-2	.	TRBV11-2	ASSSTVLTTGELF
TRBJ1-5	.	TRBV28	ASRVPLDGQPQH
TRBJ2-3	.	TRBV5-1	ASSPMGGASTDTQY
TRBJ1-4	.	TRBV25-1	ASSSSGAQDGKLF
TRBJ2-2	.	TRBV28	ASSLVPLPGELF
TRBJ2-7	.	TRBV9	ASSVEGSGVSYEQY
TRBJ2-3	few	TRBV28	ASSSHGTRDTQY
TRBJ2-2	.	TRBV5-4	ASSFRLADTGELF
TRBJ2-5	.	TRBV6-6	ASSYSSDAQY
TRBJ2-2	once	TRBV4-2	ASSPGTTNTGELF
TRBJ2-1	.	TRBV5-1	ASSHRLAGDNEQF
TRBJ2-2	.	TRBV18	ASSPKGHTDTGELF
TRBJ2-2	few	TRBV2	ASKVAVANTGELF
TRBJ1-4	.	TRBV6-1	ASSDDTGGEKLF
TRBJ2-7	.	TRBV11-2	ASSLKGTASVSEQY
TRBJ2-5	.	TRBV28	VYQQTQY
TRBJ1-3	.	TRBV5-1	ASSTPGPGNTIY
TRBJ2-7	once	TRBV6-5	ASRSYRGSYEQY
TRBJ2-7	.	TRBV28	ASSLLGGGLAGESYEQY
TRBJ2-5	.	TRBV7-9	ASSEVETQY
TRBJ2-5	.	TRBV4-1	ASSQEARAPQY
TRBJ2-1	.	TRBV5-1	ASSWGSGTGYNEQF
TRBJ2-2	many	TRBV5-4	ASSIGGRRVGELF